The clone carrying this T cell receptor (beta chain) has at least ten counts. No antigen is known for it. One end of the junction varies from germline; a read error may be responsible. The entry originates in a study of breast tumors, draining lymph nodes, adjacent tissues. Findings of the study overall: Tumors had less TCR diversity than lymph nodes, more than nontumor tissue.

TCRdb called the multiplex PCR reads again in MiXCR, with one record for every CDR3 protein. The sample consists of 190,000 or so distinct CDR3 sequences, 31% of them appearing once. The germline V gene encodes CDR1 DFQATT and CDR2 SNEGSKA (reference sequence). This CDR3 is 11 amino acids long. Samples came from axillary lymph nodes draining the breast cancer. The chain carries TRBV20-1 and TRBJ2-5; D perhaps matches TRBD1 (5 bases). Sequencing input: axillary lymph node tissue. The source of this sequence is a female donor with breast cancer. Some clones in this sample may be carry-over from other donors' samples. The CDR3 spells CSGWTTETQSF. DNA of the CDR3: TGCAGTGGATGGACAACCGAGACCCAGTCCTTC.